This T cell receptor (beta chain) was profiled in a study of blood T cell repertoires in COVID-19. For the study at large: From the United States, Italy and Spain came samples of acute and convalescent COVID-19. From T cells, B-cell-depleted T cells, or PBMCs came the material, which was cDNA or gDNA.

As handled by the study authors: Counts of nucleated cells, estimated from reference gene primer amplification, were obtained. Generated by immunoSEQ multiplex PCR, the TCRdb table keeps only in-frame clones and is missing some. From that table come the V and J calls and clone size; the DNA was used to work out D and trimming. Here the sample spans roughly 320,000 clones, around 92% being singletons. One Seattle source followed patients from active infection through their disease course. CDR3 length equals 15 residues. Germline loops: CDR1 LNHDA, CDR2 SQIVND (reference sequence). Deletions cut 7 bases from V and 6 bases from J, with 19 bases between.

Material for sequencing was peripheral blood. The TCR originated in a woman in her twenties or thirties with COVID-19, enrolled during active disease. The chain recombines TRBV19 with TRBJ1-5; the D is unclear. The chain's CDR3 is CASTIAGSVGQPQHF. The CDR3 DNA reads TGTGCCAGTACCATTGCCGGGTCGGTGGGTCAGCCCCAGCATTTT.